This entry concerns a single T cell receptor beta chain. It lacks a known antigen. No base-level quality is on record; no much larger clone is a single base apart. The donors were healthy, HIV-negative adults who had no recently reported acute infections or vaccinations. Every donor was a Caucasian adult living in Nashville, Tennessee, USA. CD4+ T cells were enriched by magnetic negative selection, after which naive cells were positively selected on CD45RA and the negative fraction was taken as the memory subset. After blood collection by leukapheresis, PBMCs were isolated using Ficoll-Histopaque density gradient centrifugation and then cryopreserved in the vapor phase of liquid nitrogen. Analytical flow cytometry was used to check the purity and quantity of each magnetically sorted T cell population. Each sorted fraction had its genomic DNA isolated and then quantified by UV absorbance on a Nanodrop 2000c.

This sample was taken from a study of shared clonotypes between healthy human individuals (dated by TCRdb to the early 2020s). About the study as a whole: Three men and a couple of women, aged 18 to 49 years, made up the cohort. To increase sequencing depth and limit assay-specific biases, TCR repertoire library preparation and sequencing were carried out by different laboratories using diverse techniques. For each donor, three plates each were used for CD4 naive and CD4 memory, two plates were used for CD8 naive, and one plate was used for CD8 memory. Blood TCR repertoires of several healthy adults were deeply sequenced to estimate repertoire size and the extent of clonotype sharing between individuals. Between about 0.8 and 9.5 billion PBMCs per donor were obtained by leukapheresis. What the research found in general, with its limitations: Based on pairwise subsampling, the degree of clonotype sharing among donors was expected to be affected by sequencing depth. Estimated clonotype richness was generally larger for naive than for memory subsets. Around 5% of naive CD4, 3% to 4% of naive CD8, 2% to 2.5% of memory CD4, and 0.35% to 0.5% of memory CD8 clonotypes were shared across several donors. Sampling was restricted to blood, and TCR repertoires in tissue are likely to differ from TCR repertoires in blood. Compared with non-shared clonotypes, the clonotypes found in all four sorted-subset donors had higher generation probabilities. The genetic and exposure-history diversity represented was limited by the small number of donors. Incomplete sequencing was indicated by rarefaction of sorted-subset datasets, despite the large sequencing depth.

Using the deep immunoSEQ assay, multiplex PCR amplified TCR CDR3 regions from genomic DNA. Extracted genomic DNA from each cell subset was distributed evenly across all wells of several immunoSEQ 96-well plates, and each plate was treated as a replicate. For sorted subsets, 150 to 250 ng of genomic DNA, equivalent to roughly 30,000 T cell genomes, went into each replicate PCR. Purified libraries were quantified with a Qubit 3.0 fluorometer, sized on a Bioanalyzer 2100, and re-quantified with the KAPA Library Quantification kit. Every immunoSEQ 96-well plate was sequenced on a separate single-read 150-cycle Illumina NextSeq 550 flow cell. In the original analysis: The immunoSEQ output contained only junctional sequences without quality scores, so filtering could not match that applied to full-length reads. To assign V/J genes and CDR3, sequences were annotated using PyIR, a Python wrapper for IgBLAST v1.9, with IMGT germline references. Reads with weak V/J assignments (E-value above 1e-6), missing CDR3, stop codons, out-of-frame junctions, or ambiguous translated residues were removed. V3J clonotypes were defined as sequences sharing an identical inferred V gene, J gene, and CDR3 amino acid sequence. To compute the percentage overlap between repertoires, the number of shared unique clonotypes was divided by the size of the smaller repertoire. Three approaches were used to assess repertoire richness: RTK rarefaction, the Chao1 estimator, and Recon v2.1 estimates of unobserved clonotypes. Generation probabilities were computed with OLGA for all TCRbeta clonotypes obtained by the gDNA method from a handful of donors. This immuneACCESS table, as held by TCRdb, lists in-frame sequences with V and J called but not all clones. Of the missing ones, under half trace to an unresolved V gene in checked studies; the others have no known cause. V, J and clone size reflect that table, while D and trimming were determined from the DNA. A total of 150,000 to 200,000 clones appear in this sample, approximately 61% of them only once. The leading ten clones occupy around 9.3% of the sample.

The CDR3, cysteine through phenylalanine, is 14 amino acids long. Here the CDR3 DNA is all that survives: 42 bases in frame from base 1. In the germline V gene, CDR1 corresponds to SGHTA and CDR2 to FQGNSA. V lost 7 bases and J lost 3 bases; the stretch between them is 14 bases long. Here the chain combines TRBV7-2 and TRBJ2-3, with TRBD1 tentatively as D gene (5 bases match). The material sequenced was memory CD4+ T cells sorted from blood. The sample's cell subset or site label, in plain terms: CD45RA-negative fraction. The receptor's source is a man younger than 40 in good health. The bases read TGTGCCAGCACCATGGGGCAGGATACAGATACGCAGTATTTT. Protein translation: CASTMGQDTDTQYF.